The 18 T cell receptor beta chains reported below all come from one sample, sequenced in a study of T cells after yellow fever vaccination. TCRdb passed the 5' RACE reads through MiXCR, listing each CDR3 protein once. In the table there are some 350,000 distinct CDR3 sequences, over 3.5% of which are singletons. This sample comprised PBMCs, obtained 5 days after the yellow fever booster vaccination. These receptor sequences come from a man between 18 and 29 years old who received the YFV17D yellow fever vaccine.

This clonotype was seen a few times. This chain connects TRBV6-5 to TRBJ2-3, with a tentative D call TRBD1 (5 bases). Trimming shortened V by 0 bases and J by 2 bases, and 9 bases separated the two germline ends. CDR3 size: 15 residues. Germline assignment: CDR1 MNHEY and CDR2 SVGAGI. CDR3 residues: CASSYSPRATDTQYF. For the CDR3, the DNA is TGTGCCAGCAGTTACTCCCCCAGGGCCACAGATACGCAGTATTTT.

In its sample, this clonotype was seen many times. J is TRBJ2-1 and V is TRBV7-7; 11 positions agree with TRBD2. With 0 bases clipped from V and 9 bases from J, the junction kept 16 bases outside the gene matches. Germline-derived CDR1 and CDR2 are SSHAT and FNYEAQ (reference sequence). The CDR3 is made up of 19 amino acids. Written as DNA, the CDR3 is TGTGCCAGCAGCTTAGCGCCGGCTAGCGGGGGGACGCCTTATGGTGAGCAGTTCTTC. Translating gives CASSLAPASGGTPYGEQFF.

This clonotype has ten or more counts. The chain carries TRBV12-3 or TRBV12-4 and TRBJ2-7; a possible D gene is TRBD2 (6 bases). The length of the CDR3 is 14 residues. V was pared by 5 bases and J by 1 base, with 12 bases between. The CDR3 bases are TGTGCCAGCAGTCGGGGGTCGAGGTCCTACGAGCAGTACTTC. Encoded protein: CASSRGSRSYEQYF.

The rearrangement uses TRBV3-1 and TRBJ2-5; possibly TRBD2 for D (5 bases). This CDR3 spans 14 amino acids. CDR1 is LGHDT, CDR2 YNNKEL, per germline (reference sequence). Trimming removed 8 bases from V and 5 bases from J, with 18 bases in between. This CDR3 is CASRRAEESETQYF. The CDR3 DNA reads as TGTGCCAGCCGGCGGGCCGAGGAGAGTGAGACCCAGTACTTC.

This clonotype was detected many times. The rearrangement links TRBV16 to TRBJ2-7; 9 bases map to TRBD2. Per the germline V gene, CDR1 is KGHSY and CDR2 is FQNENV. The CDR3 runs 14 residues. After removal of 3 bases from V and 3 bases from J, the junction contained 3 bases not matched to a gene. The CDR3 DNA follows: TGTGCCAGCAGCCATGGGACTAGCTTCTACGAGCAGTACGTC. This gives the protein CASSHGTSFYEQYV.

This clonotype showed up many times. The CDR3 loop reads CASSLERGQPQHF. The CDR3 DNA follows: TGTGCCAGCAGCTTGGAAAGGGGCCAGCCCCAGCATTTT. V usage is TRBV12-3 or TRBV12-4 and J usage is TRBJ1-5; D possibly corresponds to TRBD1 (5 bases). The CDR3 totals 13 residues. The V end was cut by 6 bases, the J end by 7 bases, with 13 bases between.

The genes are TRBV4-1 and TRBJ2-3; 7 bases map to TRBD2. Trimming at V came to 4 bases and at J to 1 base, leaving 5 bases not matched to a gene. In germline, CDR1 is MGHRA, CDR2 YSYEKL. The CDR3 has 15 residues. The CDR3 loop reads CASSPRGDGTDTQYF. The CDR3 DNA reads TGCGCCAGCAGCCCACGGGGGGACGGCACAGATACGCAGTATTTT.

In its sample, this clonotype was seen a few times. The V call is TRBV21-1, the J call TRBJ1-1. TRBV21-1 is a pseudogene locus. The length of the CDR3 is 13 residues. The chain's CDR3 is CASSKSPGGEAFF. As DNA, the CDR3 is TGTGCCAGCAGCAAAAGTCCGGGTGGTGAAGCTTTCTTT.

This clonotype was seen a few times. The chain uses TRBV6-2 or TRBV6-3 and TRBJ2-7; TRBD2 aligns across 7 bases. Trimming at V came to 4 bases and at J to 4 bases, leaving 13 bases not matched to a gene. Germline V lookup: CDR1 MNHEY, CDR2 SVGEGT. This CDR3 has 16 residues. The CDR3 here is CASSSLRRLALYEQYV. CDR3 coding DNA: TGTGCCAGCAGTTCACTGCGTCGACTAGCCCTTTACGAGCAGTACGTC.

This clonotype occurred many times. V is TRBV5-1 and J is TRBJ1-2, with D uncertain. This CDR3 region has 13 residues. Per germline, CDR1 SGHRS and CDR2 YFSETQ. Trimming pared 4 bases from V and 8 bases from J, leaving 15 bases between. The CDR3 DNA follows: TGCGCCAGCAGCCCCGGGAGTCCTTGGGGCTACACCTTC. Translation: CASSPGSPWGYTF.

J is TRBJ1-2 and V is TRBV5-4; no clear D gene. Germline-derived CDR1 and CDR2 are SGHNT and YYREEE (reference sequence). The CDR3 sequence is 14 residues long. V lost 2 bases to trimming and J lost 0 bases, with 8 bases between them. DNA for the CDR3: TGTGCCAGCAGCTTCCATGGGACTAACTATGGCTACACCTTC. It translates to CASSFHGTNYGYTF.

This clonotype has a count of ten or more. This chain connects TRBV29-1 to TRBJ2-1; D is unresolved. V lost 7 bases, J lost 9 bases, and 16 bases lay in between. The CDR3 is 12 residues long. Per germline, CDR1 SQVTM and CDR2 ANQGSEA. For the CDR3, the DNA is TGCAGCGGCGGCGAAAGGGTGGCTGAGCAGTTCTTC. It codes for CSGGERVAEQFF.

This clonotype has just a few counts. CDR3 residues: CASSQDPLYEQYF. DNA for the CDR3: TGCGCCAGCAGCCAAGATCCTCTCTACGAGCAGTACTTC. The chain links TRBV4-1 to TRBJ2-7; no definite D call. Trimming removed 0 bases at V and 3 bases at J, with 6 bases between. CDR3 size: 13 residues. Germline V gives CDR1 MGHRA, CDR2 YSYEKL.

Ten or more counts support this clonotype. The junction departs from the called germline gene at one end, perhaps through a read error. This rearrangement joins TRBV12-3 or TRBV12-4 to TRBJ1-2, with D hard to call. The CDR3 is made up of 13 amino acids. This CDR3 is CASSLGGDYGYTF. The CDR3, as DNA: TGTGCCAGCAGCTTAGGAGGAGACTATGGCTACACCTTC.

This chain joins TRBV6-6 and TRBJ2-7; 10 bases are a match to TRBD1. The CDR3 has 14 residues. V dropped 7 bases and J dropped 7; count of bases not matched to a gene: 10. The V gene's germline CDR1 is MNHNY and CDR2 SVGAGI (reference sequence). The CDR3 coding sequence is TGTGCCAGCACCCTGACAGGGGGCTCGGAAGAGCAGTACGTC. It specifies CASTLTGGSEEQYV.

The rearrangement joins TRBV7-2 to TRBJ2-1; D is unclear. CDR1 SGHTA and CDR2 FQGNSA come from the germline V gene. The V gene lost 7 bases and the J gene lost 5 bases, with 12 bases spanning the gap. The CDR3 consists of 13 residues. The CDR3 spells CASTYERDNEQFF. CDR3 sequence (DNA): TGTGCCAGCACCTATGAAAGGGACAATGAGCAGTTCTTC.

The genes are TRBV20-1 and TRBJ1-5; 7 positions match TRBD1. With 1 base clipped from V and 9 bases from J, the junction kept 3 bases outside the gene matches. The CDR3 length is 12 residues. Germline-derived CDR1 and CDR2 are DFQATT and SNEGSKA (reference sequence). CDR3 sequence: CSARVQGRPQHF. The CDR3, as DNA: TGCAGTGCTAGAGTACAGGGGCGGCCCCAGCATTTT.

This clonotype has more than one count but fewer than ten. This chain joins TRBV5-1 and TRBJ2-1, with 7 bases that match TRBD1. CDR1 SGHRS and CDR2 YFSETQ come from the germline V gene. The CDR3 totals 15 residues. The V and J ends lost 4 bases and 4 bases, in that order; junction bases with no gene match: 8. The CDR3 here is CASSLTGEFYNEQFF. The CDR3 DNA reads as TGCGCCAGCAGCCTCACAGGGGAATTTTACAATGAGCAGTTCTTC.